This TCR beta chain emerged from a study of cytomegalovirus exposure and HLA in healthy donors. The data were produced by immunoSEQ multiplex PCR, yet TCRdb's version contains in-frame clones alone and is incomplete. The top ten clones hold roughly 0.75% of a sample with about 360,000 clones, roughly 90% of them seen once. Findings and caveats of the study: In vitro experiments confirmed that a few CMV-associated chains were specific for CMV antigens.

The CDR3 has 15 amino acids. Trimming stripped 4 bases from V and 3 bases from J, with 14 bases between. Germline V gene data show CDR1 as SEHNR and CDR2 as FQNEAQ (reference sequence). A remark on this clone: Its antigen is not identified.

This sequence was found in a woman between 18 and 30 years old in good health and CMV-seronegative. The sample comprised PBMCs. The rearrangement links TRBV7-9 to TRBJ2-3, with D tentatively TRBD1 (6 bases). The CDR3 DNA reads as TGTGCCAGCAGCTCTCAGGGGACCCCTACAGATACGCAGTATTTT. It codes for CASSSQGTPTDTQYF.